These 17 T cell receptor beta chains share one sample of origin, sequenced in a study of T cell responses to AZD1222 COVID-19 vaccine. Measured with immunoSEQ multiplex PCR; TCRdb has only the in-frame clones, and not every one. The sample has 200,000 or so clones, about 94% seen once. Sequences were derived from peripheral blood, sampled on day 0 of AZD1222 vaccination. These receptors all come from an adult in good health.

The rearrangement links TRBV24-1 to TRBJ2-6; possibly TRBD1 for D (6 bases). Germline V gene lookup returns CDR1 KGHDR and CDR2 SFDVKD. This CDR3 has 18 residues. Trimming cost V 4 bases and J 4 bases, with 19 bases left between them. As DNA, the CDR3 is TGTGCCACCAGTGAAGGTGACAGGTCTTGGAGGGGGGCCAACGTCCTGACTTTC. Its protein is CATSEGDRSWRGANVLTF.

This clone is a singleton in its sample. The chain joins TRBV9 to TRBJ1-3; 7 bases map to TRBD1. Trimming at V came to 3 bases and at J to 2 bases, leaving 11 bases not matched to a gene. The length of the CDR3 is 17 residues. Germline CDR1 reads SGDLS; CDR2 reads YYNGEE. The CDR3 DNA reads as TGTGCCAGCAGCGCCAGGACAGGTCTCTCGGCTGGAAACACCATATATTTT. Translated, it gives CASSARTGLSAGNTIYF.

CDR3 bases: TGCGCCAGCAGCCAAGGCGCGCTAGCGGGAGGCCAAGAGACCCAGTACTTC. Encoded protein: CASSQGALAGGQETQYF. The chain carries TRBV4-1 and TRBJ2-5; 11 bases match TRBD2. Germline-derived CDR1 and CDR2 are MGHRA and YSYEKL. After removal of 1 base from V and 1 base from J, the junction contained 5 bases not matched to a gene. The length of the CDR3 is 17 residues.

The chain uses TRBV27 and TRBJ2-1; 13 nucleotides align to TRBD2. Germline loops: CDR1 MNHEY, CDR2 SMNVEV (reference sequence). V was clipped by 5 bases and J by 7 bases; unmatched bases: 11. CDR3 length equals 17 residues. The CDR3 DNA sequence: TGTGCCAGCAGTCAACATACCGGGACTAGCGGGATAAATGAGCAGTTCTTC. Its protein is CASSQHTGTSGINEQFF.

This rearrangement joins TRBV9 to TRBJ1-2; TRBD1 matches 8 bases. The CDR3 loop spans 18 amino acids. V shed 4 bases, J shed 0 bases, and the junction held 14 bases outside the gene matches. Germline V CDR1 and CDR2: SGDLS, YYNGEE. The CDR3 region has the DNA TGTGCCAGCAGCCCTGCCGCGGACAGGGTATTAGCTAACTATGGCTACACCTTC. Amino acids: CASSPAADRVLANYGYTF.

The rearrangement joins TRBV4-1 to TRBJ1-6; 7 nucleotides agree with TRBD1. With 4 bases clipped from V and 14 bases from J, the junction kept 17 bases outside the gene matches. This CDR3 comprises 16 residues. The germline gives CDR1 MGHRA, CDR2 YSYEKL. The CDR3 DNA follows: TGCGCCAGCAGCCGCGGGGACAGTCAAGGAGGGATAACCCTCCACTTT. This gives the protein CASSRGDSQGGITLHF.

This chain's CDR3 is CASSSTTNYGYTF. The CDR3 bases are TGCGCCAGCAGTTCGACCACTAACTATGGCTACACCTTC. The chain carries TRBV23-1 and TRBJ1-2; D not resolved. TRBV23-1 is an open reading frame whose function is uncertain. Trimming removed 5 bases at V and 0 bases at J, with 7 bases between. The CDR3 is 13 amino acids.

The rearrangement joins TRBV19 to TRBJ2-7; 8 bases align to TRBD1. Germline V gives CDR1 LNHDA, CDR2 SQIVND (reference sequence). The trim removed 2 bases at V and 4 bases at J, leaving 7 bases unmatched. There are 15 residues in the CDR3. The CDR3 is CASSIRHRGSYEQYF. CDR3 sequence (DNA): TGTGCCAGTAGTATACGTCACAGGGGGTCGTACGAGCAGTACTTC.

In its sample, this clone was seen once. This rearrangement joins TRBV24-1 to TRBJ2-1; D might be TRBD1 (6 bases). V lost 4 bases, J lost 5 bases, and 14 bases lay in between. The CDR3 totals 15 residues. The germline CDR1 and CDR2 sequences are KGHDR and SFDVKD. CDR3 region: CATSDPRGHDNEQFF. The CDR3 DNA is TGTGCCACCAGTGACCCAAGGGGACACGACAATGAGCAGTTCTTC.

The CDR3, as DNA: TGTGCCAGCAGCGTAGGGCTAGCGGGAGGAGATAATGAGCAGTTCTTC. Encoded protein: CASSVGLAGGDNEQFF. The chain joins TRBV9 to TRBJ2-1; 11 positions match TRBD2. The CDR3 spans 16 residues. V dropped 0 bases and J dropped 7; count of bases not matched to a gene: 6. Germline assignment: CDR1 SGDLS and CDR2 YYNGEE. Filled out from reference TRBV9 and TRBJ2-1, the complete variable domain reads DSGVTQTPKHLITATGQRVTLRCSPRSGDLSVYWYQQSLDQGLQFLIQYYNGEERAKGNILERFSAQQFPDLHSELNLSSLELGDSALYFCASSVGLAGGDNEQFFGPGTRLTVL.

The chain joins TRBV9 to TRBJ2-2; tentatively, D is TRBD2 (5 bases). V lost 0 bases and J lost 6, with 15 bases in between. Germline lookup yields CDR1 SGDLS and CDR2 YYNGEE. This CDR3 is 16 amino acids long. CDR3 residues: CASSVDVGVRSGELFF. In DNA form, the CDR3 reads TGTGCCAGCAGCGTAGACGTGGGAGTAAGGTCCGGGGAGCTGTTTTTT.

The count of this clone is one. The J gene is TRBJ1-1, the V gene TRBV30; weak D call: TRBD1 (5 bases). Germline assignment: CDR1 GTSNPN and CDR2 SVGIG (reference sequence). V was pared by 2 bases and J by 6 bases, with 13 bases between. The CDR3 runs 13 residues. The CDR3 DNA sequence: TGTGCCTGGAGTAATGGGGCTGGGGCTGAAGCTTTCTTT. Amino acids: CAWSNGAGAEAFF.

CDR3: CASSRTGLTTEAFF. The CDR3 bases are TGTGCCAGCAGCCGGACAGGGCTGACCACTGAAGCTTTCTTT. The chain employs TRBV9 and TRBJ1-1; TRBD1 matches 8 bases. Germline CDR1 and CDR2: SGDLS and YYNGEE. Germline trimming cut 4 bases from V and 4 bases from J; bases unmatched to any gene: 6. The CDR3 is 14 amino acids.

This sequence joins TRBV11-2 and TRBJ1-4; D perhaps matches TRBD1 (5 bases). There are 13 residues in the CDR3. V was trimmed by 5 bases and J by 8 bases, leaving 12 bases between them. Germline CDR1 and CDR2: SGHAT and FQNNGV. The CDR3 sequence is CASSLRQNEKLFF. CDR3 nucleotide sequence: TGTGCCAGCAGCCTCCGACAGAACGAAAAACTGTTTTTT.

The rearrangement uses TRBV27 and TRBJ2-7, with 14 positions matching TRBD2. The CDR3 extends over 17 amino acids. The trim removed 6 bases at V and 2 bases at J, leaving 9 bases unmatched. In germline, CDR1 is MNHEY, CDR2 SMNVEV (reference sequence). CDR3 coding DNA: TGTGCCAGCAGGAAGACTAGCGGGAGGGCTAGTACCTACGAGCAGTACTTC. It specifies CASRKTSGRASTYEQYF.

V usage is TRBV7-2 and J usage is TRBJ2-5; D call uncertain. Germline V gives CDR1 SGHTA, CDR2 FQGNSA. The V end lost 2 bases, the J end lost 5 bases, and 18 bases lay between the germline ends. The CDR3 is made up of 16 amino acids. CDR3 nucleotides: TGTGCCAGCAGCTTATACCCCACGGCGATTAGGGAGACCCAGTACTTC. This translates into CASSLYPTAIRETQYF.

The chain carries TRBV5-4 and TRBJ2-7; TRBD2 matches 10 bases. The CDR3 extends over 18 amino acids. The trim removed 4 bases at V and 4 bases at J, leaving 17 bases unmatched. In germline, CDR1 is SGHNT, CDR2 YYREEE (reference sequence). The CDR3 here is CASSPDGTSAKRGYEQYF. The CDR3 coding sequence is TGTGCCAGCAGCCCGGATGGGACTAGCGCCAAAAGGGGTTACGAGCAGTACTTC. Full variable domain (rest looked up from reference TRBV5-4 and TRBJ2-7): ETGVTQSPTHLIKTRGQQVTLRCSSQSGHNTVSWYQQALGQGPQFIFQYYREEENGRGNFPPRFSGLQFPNYSSELNVNALELDDSALYLCASSPDGTSAKRGYEQYFGPGTRLTVT.